This is a list of T cell receptor beta chains from one sample in a study of blood T cell repertoires in COVID-19. The repertoire was sequenced with immunoSEQ multiplex PCR; TCRdb's copy has only in-frame clones and lacks some. The sample includes about 120,000 clones, around three quarters of them seen just once. Specimen: peripheral blood. The source is a woman older than 75 with acute or convalescent COVID-19. Both conserved end residues are part of each CDR3. Each record gives: V gene, clone size, J gene, D gene, CDR3 protein, CDR3 DNA. A D gene is named only where the DNA matches it firmly. For some rows the clone size is stated as once, few or many, or as a class when expanded; others skip it.

v_gene: TRBV18
abundance: -
j_gene: TRBJ1-3
d_gene: -
CDR3aa: CASSPDRGNTIYF
CDR3nt: TGTGCCAGCTCACCAGATAGAGGAAACACCATATATTTT

v_gene: TRBV5-1
abundance: -
j_gene: TRBJ2-1
d_gene: -
CDR3aa: CASSFDSRYNEQFF
CDR3nt: TGCGCCAGCAGCTTCGACAGTCGATACAATGAGCAGTTCTTC

v_gene: TRBV25-1
abundance: -
j_gene: TRBJ1-6
d_gene: TRBD1
CDR3aa: CASSEGTGVSPLHF
CDR3nt: TGTGCCAGCAGTGAAGGGACAGGGGTTTCACCCCTCCACTTT

v_gene: TRBV5-6
abundance: -
j_gene: TRBJ1-2
d_gene: TRBD1
CDR3aa: CASSIRDRHGYTF
CDR3nt: TGTGCCAGCAGCATCCGGGACAGACACGGCTACACCTTC

v_gene: TRBV2
abundance: -
j_gene: TRBJ2-1
d_gene: TRBD1
CDR3aa: CASSWTGSYNEQFF
CDR3nt: TGTGCCAGCAGCTGGACAGGATCCTACAATGAGCAGTTCTTC

v_gene: TRBV3-1/TRBV3-2
abundance: -
j_gene: TRBJ2-7
d_gene: TRBD2
CDR3aa: CASSQEGTSVPTRYEQYF
CDR3nt: TGTGCCAGCAGCCAAGAGGGGACTAGCGTTCCAACCCGCTACGAGCAGTACTTC

v_gene: TRBV7-3
abundance: -
j_gene: TRBJ1-1
d_gene: -
CDR3aa: CASSPSPNTEAFF
CDR3nt: TGTGCCAGCAGCCCTTCCCCGAACACTGAAGCTTTCTTT

v_gene: TRBV29-1
abundance: -
j_gene: TRBJ1-5
d_gene: TRBD1
CDR3aa: CSVGQGRDQPQHF
CDR3nt: TGCAGCGTAGGACAGGGGCGAGATCAGCCCCAGCATTTT

v_gene: TRBV29-1
abundance: -
j_gene: TRBJ2-7
d_gene: TRBD2
CDR3aa: CSVEGLLGTSGYEQYF
CDR3nt: TGCAGCGTTGAAGGGTTACTCGGGACTAGCGGCTACGAGCAGTACTTC

v_gene: TRBV15
abundance: once
j_gene: TRBJ1-1
d_gene: -
CDR3aa: CATSRDDGGQSMNTEAFF
CDR3nt: TGTGCCACCAGCAGAGATGACGGTGGACAGTCCATGAACACTGAAGCTTTCTTT

v_gene: TRBV7-9
abundance: -
j_gene: TRBJ1-1
d_gene: -
CDR3aa: CASNTFSSTEAFF
CDR3nt: TGTGCCAGCAACACCTTTTCCTCGACTGAAGCTTTCTTT

v_gene: TRBV7-9
abundance: -
j_gene: TRBJ1-1
d_gene: TRBD1
CDR3aa: CASRDTGGHTEAFF
CDR3nt: TGTGCCAGCAGAGACACAGGGGGGCACACTGAAGCTTTCTTT

v_gene: TRBV11-2
abundance: -
j_gene: TRBJ2-1
d_gene: -
CDR3aa: CASSLNRDNEQFF
CDR3nt: TGTGCCAGCAGCCTCAACAGGGACAATGAGCAGTTCTTC

v_gene: TRBV5-1
abundance: -
j_gene: TRBJ1-2
d_gene: TRBD1
CDR3aa: CASSLAGQGYTF
CDR3nt: TGCGCCAGCAGCTTGGCGGGACAGGGCTACACCTTC

v_gene: TRBV2
abundance: -
j_gene: TRBJ1-2
d_gene: TRBD1
CDR3aa: CASSGQGFAYTF
CDR3nt: TGTGCCAGCAGCGGACAGGGGTTTGCCTACACCTTC

v_gene: TRBV5-6
abundance: -
j_gene: TRBJ2-3
d_gene: -
CDR3aa: CASSFGASVSTDTQYF
CDR3nt: TGTGCCAGCAGCTTCGGGGCTAGCGTTAGCACAGATACGCAGTATTTT

v_gene: TRBV3-1/TRBV3-2
abundance: -
j_gene: TRBJ1-6
d_gene: -
CDR3aa: CASSQINYSPLHF
CDR3nt: TGTGCCAGCAGTCAAATTAATTATTCACCCCTCCACTTT

v_gene: TRBV19
abundance: -
j_gene: TRBJ2-7
d_gene: TRBD1
CDR3aa: CASTGRGSYEQYF
CDR3nt: TGTGCCAGTACGGGCAGGGGGTCCTACGAGCAGTACTTC

v_gene: TRBV18
abundance: -
j_gene: TRBJ2-1
d_gene: -
CDR3aa: CASSPPGVAGSSYNEQFF
CDR3nt: TGTGCCAGCTCACCACCGGGAGTAGCTGGGAGCTCCTACAATGAGCAGTTCTTC

v_gene: TRBV10-2
abundance: few
j_gene: TRBJ1-1
d_gene: -
CDR3aa: CASTEQKTTEAFF
CDR3nt: TGCGCCAGCACGGAGCAGAAGACCACTGAAGCTTTCTTT

v_gene: TRBV19
abundance: -
j_gene: TRBJ2-5
d_gene: TRBD1
CDR3aa: CASSLAGTGGVETQYF
CDR3nt: TGTGCCAGTAGTTTAGCGGGGACAGGGGGCGTAGAGACCCAGTACTTC

v_gene: TRBV28
abundance: -
j_gene: TRBJ1-1
d_gene: -
CDR3aa: CAIDKGHDTEAFF
CDR3nt: TGTGCCATCGACAAGGGGCATGACACTGAAGCTTTCTTT

v_gene: TRBV19
abundance: -
j_gene: TRBJ1-5
d_gene: -
CDR3aa: CASSIQGGARVQPQHF
CDR3nt: TGTGCCAGTAGTATTCAAGGGGGGGCGCGAGTTCAGCCCCAGCATTTT

v_gene: TRBV3-1/TRBV3-2
abundance: -
j_gene: TRBJ2-5
d_gene: TRBD1
CDR3aa: CASSQDIVTGWQETQYF
CDR3nt: TGTGCCAGCAGCCAAGATATAGTGACAGGGTGGCAAGAGACCCAGTACTTC

v_gene: TRBV5-5
abundance: -
j_gene: TRBJ1-1
d_gene: -
CDR3aa: CASSLQGNTEAFF
CDR3nt: TGTGCCAGCAGCTTACAGGGGAACACTGAAGCTTTCTTT

v_gene: TRBV28
abundance: few
j_gene: TRBJ2-7
d_gene: TRBD2
CDR3aa: CASRTSGTYEQYF
CDR3nt: TGTGCCAGCAGGACTAGCGGGACCTACGAGCAGTACTTC